In this sample, the clone carrying this T cell receptor (beta chain) turned up many times. No antigen is known for it. This record comes from a study of response to subunit inactivated influenza vaccine. The CDR3 totals 11 residues. Deletions cut 7 bases from V and 10 bases from J, with 11 bases between. Per the germline V gene, CDR1 is ENHRY and CDR2 is SYGVKD. Points from the study as a whole: Authors suggested seasonal influenza vaccinations each recruit few new T cells.

One entry per CDR3 protein, called by TCRdb with MiXCR from the RT-PCR reads. The data contain roughly 180,000 distinct CDR3 sequences, about a tenth of them seen just once; the ten biggest clones take up 9.5% to 13%. The receptor was isolated from a man between 50 and 59 years old who received an inactivated influenza vaccine. This material consisted of non-naive T cells sorted from PBMCs, taken on the day of vaccination. This chain connects TRBV10-3 to TRBJ2-1; possible D gene TRBD2, 7 bases. Here the CDR3 DNA reads TGTGCCATCATGGGGGGGCAAGAGCAGTTCTTC. This sequence encodes CAIMGGQEQFF.